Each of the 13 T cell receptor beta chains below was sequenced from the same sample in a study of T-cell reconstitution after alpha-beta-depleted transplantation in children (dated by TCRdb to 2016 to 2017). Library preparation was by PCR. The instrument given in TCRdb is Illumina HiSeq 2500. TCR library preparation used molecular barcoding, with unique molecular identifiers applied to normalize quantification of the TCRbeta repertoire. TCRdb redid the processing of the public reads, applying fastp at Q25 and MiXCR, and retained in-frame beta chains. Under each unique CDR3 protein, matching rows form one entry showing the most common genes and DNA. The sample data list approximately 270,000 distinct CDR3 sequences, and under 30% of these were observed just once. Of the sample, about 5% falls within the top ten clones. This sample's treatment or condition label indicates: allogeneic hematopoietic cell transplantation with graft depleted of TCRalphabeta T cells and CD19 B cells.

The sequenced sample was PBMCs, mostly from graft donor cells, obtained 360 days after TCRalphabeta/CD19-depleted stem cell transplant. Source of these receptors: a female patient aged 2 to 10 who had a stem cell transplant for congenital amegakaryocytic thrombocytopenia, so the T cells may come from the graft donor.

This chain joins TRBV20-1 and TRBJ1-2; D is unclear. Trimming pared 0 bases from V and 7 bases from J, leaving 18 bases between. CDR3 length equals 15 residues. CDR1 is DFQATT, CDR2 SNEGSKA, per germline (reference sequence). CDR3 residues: CSARDIPRKYGGYTF. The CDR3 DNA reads TGCAGTGCTAGAGATATTCCGCGTAAATACGGTGGCTACACCTTC.

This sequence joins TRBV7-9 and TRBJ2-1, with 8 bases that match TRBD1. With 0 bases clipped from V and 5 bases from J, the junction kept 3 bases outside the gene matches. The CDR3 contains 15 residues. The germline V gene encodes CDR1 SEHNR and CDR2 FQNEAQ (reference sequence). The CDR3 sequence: CASSLAGTGDNEQFF. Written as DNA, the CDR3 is TGTGCCAGCAGCTTAGCCGGGACAGGTGACAATGAGCAGTTCTTC.

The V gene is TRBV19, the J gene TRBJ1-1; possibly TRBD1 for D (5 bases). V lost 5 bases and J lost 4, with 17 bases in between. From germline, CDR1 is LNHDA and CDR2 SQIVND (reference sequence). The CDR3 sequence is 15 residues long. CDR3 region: CASSWGVRGSTEAFF. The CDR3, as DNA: TGTGCCAGTAGTTGGGGTGTCCGGGGCTCCACTGAAGCTTTCTTT.

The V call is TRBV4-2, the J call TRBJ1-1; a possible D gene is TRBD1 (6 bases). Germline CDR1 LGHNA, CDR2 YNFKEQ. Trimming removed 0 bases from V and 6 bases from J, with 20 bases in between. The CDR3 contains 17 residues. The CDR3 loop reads CASSQDLGTRYMAEAFF. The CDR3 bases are TGTGCCAGCAGCCAAGATTTAGGGACACGGTATATGGCTGAAGCTTTCTTT.

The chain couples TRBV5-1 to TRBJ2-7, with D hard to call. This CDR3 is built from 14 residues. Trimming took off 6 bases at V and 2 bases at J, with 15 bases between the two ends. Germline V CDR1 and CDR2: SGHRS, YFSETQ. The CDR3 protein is CASTLGTIPYEQYF. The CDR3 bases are TGCGCCAGCACCCTTGGCACTATCCCCTACGAGCAGTACTTC.

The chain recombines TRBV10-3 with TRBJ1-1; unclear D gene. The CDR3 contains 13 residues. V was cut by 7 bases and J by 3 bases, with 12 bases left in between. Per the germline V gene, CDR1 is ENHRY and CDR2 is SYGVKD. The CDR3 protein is CAITQRGYTEAFF. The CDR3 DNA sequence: TGTGCCATCACCCAGCGGGGATACACTGAAGCTTTCTTT.

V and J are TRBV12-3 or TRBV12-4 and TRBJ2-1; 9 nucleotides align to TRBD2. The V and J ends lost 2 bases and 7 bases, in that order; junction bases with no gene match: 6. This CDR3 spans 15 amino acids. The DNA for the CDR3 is TGTGCCAGCAGTTTACACGGGACTAGCAAGAATGAGCAGTTCTTC. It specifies CASSLHGTSKNEQFF.

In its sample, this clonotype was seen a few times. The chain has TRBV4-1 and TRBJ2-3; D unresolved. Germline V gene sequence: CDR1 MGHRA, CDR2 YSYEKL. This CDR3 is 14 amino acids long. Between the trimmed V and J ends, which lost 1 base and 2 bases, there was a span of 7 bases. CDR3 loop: CASSQVRDTDTQYF. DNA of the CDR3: TGCGCCAGCAGCCAAGTTAGGGACACAGATACGCAGTATTTT.

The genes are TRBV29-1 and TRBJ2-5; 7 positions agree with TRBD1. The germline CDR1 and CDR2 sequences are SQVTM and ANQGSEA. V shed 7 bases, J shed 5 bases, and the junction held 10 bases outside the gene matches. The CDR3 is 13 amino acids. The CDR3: CSAGTAARETQYF. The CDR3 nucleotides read TGCAGCGCTGGGACAGCCGCGAGGGAGACCCAGTACTTC.

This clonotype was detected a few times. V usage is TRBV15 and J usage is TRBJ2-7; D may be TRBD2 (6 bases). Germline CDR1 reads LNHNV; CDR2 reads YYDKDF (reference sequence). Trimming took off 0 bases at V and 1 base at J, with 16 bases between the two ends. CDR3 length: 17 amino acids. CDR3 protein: CATSREVRRDHSYEQYF. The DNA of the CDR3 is TGTGCCACCAGCAGAGAGGTTCGGCGGGACCATTCCTACGAGCAGTACTTC. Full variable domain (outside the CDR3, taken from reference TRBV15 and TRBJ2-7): DAMVIQNPRYQVTQFGKPVTLSCSQTLNHNVMYWYQQKSSQAPKLLFHYYDKDFNNEADTPDNFQSRRPNTSFCFLDIRSPGLGDTAMYLCATSREVRRDHSYEQYFGPGTRLTVT.

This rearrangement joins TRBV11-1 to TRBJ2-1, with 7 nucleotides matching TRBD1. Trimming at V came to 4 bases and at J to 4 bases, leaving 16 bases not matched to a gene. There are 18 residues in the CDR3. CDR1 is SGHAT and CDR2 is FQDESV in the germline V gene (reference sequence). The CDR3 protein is CASSSSAKGQTFYNEQFF. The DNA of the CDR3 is TGTGCCAGCAGCTCAAGCGCGAAGGGACAGACGTTTTACAATGAGCAGTTCTTC.

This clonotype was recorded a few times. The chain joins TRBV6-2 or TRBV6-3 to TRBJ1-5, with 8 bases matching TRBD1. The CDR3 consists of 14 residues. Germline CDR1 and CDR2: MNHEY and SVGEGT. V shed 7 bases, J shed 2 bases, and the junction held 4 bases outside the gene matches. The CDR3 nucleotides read TGTGCCAGCACCAGGGGGCCGGGCAATCAGCCCCAGCATTTT. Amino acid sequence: CASTRGPGNQPQHF.

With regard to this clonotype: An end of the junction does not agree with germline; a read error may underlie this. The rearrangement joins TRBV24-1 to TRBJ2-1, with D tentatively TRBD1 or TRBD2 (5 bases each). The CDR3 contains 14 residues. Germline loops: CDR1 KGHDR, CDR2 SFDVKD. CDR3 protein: CATSVGVSYNQQFF. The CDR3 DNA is TGTGCCACCAGTGTGGGGGTCAGCTACAATCAGCAGTTCTTC.